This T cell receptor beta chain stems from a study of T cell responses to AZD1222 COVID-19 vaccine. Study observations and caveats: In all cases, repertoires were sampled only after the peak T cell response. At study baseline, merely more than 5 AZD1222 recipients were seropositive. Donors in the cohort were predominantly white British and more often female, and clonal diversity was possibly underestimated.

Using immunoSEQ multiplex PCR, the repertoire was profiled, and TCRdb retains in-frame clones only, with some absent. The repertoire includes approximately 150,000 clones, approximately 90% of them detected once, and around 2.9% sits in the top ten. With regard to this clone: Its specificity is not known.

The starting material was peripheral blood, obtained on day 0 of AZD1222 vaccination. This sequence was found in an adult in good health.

The CDR3 sequence is CASSRGLSSYEQYF. CDR3 nucleotides: TGTGCCAGCAGCCGGGGGCTAAGCTCCTACGAGCAGTACTTC. This chain links TRBV6-5 with TRBJ2-7; either TRBD1 or TRBD2 may fit D (6 bases each). Per the germline V gene, CDR1 is MNHEY and CDR2 is SVGAGI. V lost 6 bases and J lost 0, with 12 bases in between. The CDR3 has 14 amino acids.